This T cell receptor (beta chain) was recorded in a study of blood T cell repertoires in COVID-19. The method was immunoSEQ multiplex PCR; TCRdb's version includes in-frame clones alone and lacks a portion of them. The sample yields under 300,000 clones, 92% seen once. Looked up from germline, CDR1 is SGHDT and CDR2 is YYEEEE. The CDR3 totals 15 residues. With V trimmed by 4 bases and J by 4 bases, 5 bases remained unmatched. This clonotype originated in a man aged 25-40 years with COVID-19, enrolled during active disease. This chain links TRBV5-6 with TRBJ1-4; 9 bases match TRBD1. The source material was peripheral blood. CDR3 protein: CASSPQGAGNEKLFF. Written as DNA, the CDR3 is TGTGCCAGCAGCCCACAGGGGGCCGGTAATGAAAAACTGTTTTTT.